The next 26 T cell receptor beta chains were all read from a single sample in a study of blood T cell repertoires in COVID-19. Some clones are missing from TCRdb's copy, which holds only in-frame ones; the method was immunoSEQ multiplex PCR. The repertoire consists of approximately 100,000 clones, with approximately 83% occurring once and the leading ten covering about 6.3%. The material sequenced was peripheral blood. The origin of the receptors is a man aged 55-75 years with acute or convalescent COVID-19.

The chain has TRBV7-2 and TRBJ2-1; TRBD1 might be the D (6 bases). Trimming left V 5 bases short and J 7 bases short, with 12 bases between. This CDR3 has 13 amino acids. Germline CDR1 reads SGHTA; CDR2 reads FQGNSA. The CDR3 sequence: CASSAQGYNEQFF. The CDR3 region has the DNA TGTGCCAGCAGCGCCCAGGGGTATAATGAGCAGTTCTTC.

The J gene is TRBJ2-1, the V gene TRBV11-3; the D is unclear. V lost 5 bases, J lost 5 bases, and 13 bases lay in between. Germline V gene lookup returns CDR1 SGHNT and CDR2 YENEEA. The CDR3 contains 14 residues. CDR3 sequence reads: CASSILRGHNEQFF. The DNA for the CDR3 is TGTGCCAGCAGCATTTTGCGAGGTCACAATGAGCAGTTCTTC.

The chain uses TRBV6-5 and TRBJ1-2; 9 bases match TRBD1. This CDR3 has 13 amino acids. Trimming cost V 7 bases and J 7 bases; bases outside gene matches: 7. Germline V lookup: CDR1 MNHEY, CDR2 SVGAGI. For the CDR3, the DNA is TGTGCCAGCACCGAACAGGGGGCTGGTGGCTACACCTTC. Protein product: CASTEQGAGGYTF.

This CDR3 is CSAMGQGGEKLFF. Here the CDR3 DNA reads TGCAGCGCTATGGGACAGGGTGGGGAAAAACTGTTTTTT. This chain connects TRBV29-1 to TRBJ1-4; 9 bases agree with TRBD1. CDR1 is SQVTM and CDR2 is ANQGSEA in the germline V gene. V lost 7 bases to trimming and J lost 8 bases; unmatched junction nucleotides: 8. There are 13 residues in the CDR3.

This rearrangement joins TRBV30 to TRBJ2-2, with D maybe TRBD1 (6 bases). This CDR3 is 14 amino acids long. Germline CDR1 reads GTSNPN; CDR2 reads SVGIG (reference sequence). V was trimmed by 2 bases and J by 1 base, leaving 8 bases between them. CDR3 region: CAWSLGGNTGELFF. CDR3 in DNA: TGTGCCTGGAGTCTAGGGGGGAACACCGGGGAGCTGTTTTTT. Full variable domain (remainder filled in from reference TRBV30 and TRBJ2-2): SQTIHQWPATLVQPVGSPLSLECTVEGTSNPNLYWYRQAAGRGLQLLFYSVGIGQISSEVPQNLSASRPQDRQFILSSKKLLLSDSGFYLCAWSLGGNTGELFFGEGSRLTVL.

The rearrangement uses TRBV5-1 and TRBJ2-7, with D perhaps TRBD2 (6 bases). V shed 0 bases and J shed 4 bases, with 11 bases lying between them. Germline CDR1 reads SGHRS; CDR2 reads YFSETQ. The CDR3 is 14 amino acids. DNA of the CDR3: TGCGCCAGCAGCTTGGGGGGCGGGATTTACGAGCAGTACTTC. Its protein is CASSLGGGIYEQYF.

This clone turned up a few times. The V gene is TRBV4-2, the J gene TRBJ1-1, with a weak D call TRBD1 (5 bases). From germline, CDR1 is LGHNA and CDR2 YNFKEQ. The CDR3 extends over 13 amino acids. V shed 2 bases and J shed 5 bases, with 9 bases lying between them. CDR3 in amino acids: CASSQRQRTEAFF. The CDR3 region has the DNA TGTGCCAGCAGCCAAAGACAGAGAACTGAAGCTTTCTTT.

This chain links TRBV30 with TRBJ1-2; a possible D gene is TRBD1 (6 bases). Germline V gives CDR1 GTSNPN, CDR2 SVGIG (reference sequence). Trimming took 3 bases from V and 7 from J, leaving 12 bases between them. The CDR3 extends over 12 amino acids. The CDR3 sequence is CAWRRTEFGYTF. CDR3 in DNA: TGTGCCTGGAGGAGGACAGAATTTGGCTACACCTTC.

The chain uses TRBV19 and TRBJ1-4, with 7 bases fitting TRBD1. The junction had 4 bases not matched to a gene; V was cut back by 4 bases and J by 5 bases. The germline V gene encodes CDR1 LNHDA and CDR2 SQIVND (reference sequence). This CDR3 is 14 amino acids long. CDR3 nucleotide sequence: TGTGCCAGTAGTAACCGGGACAGAAATGAAAAACTGTTTTTT. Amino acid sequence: CASSNRDRNEKLFF.

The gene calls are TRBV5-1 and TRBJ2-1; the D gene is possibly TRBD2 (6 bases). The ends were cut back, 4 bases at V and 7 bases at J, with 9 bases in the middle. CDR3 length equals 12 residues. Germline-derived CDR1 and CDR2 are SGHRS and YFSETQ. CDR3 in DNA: TGCGCCAGCAGCCGTGGGAGGAATGAGCAGTTCTTC. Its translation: CASSRGRNEQFF.

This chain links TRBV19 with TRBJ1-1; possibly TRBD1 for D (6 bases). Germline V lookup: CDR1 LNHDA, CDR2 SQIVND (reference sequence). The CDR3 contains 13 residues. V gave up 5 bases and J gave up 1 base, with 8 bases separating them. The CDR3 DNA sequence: TGTGCCAGTAGTTGGGGGCGGAACACTGAAGCTTTCTTT. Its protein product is CASSWGRNTEAFF.

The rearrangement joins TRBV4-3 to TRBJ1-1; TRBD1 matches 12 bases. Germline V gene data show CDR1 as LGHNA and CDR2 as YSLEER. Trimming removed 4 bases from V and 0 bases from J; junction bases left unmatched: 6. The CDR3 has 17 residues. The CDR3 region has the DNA TGCGCCAGCAGCCGAGAGGGGACAGGGGGCTTGAACACTGAAGCTTTCTTT. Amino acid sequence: CASSREGTGGLNTEAFF.

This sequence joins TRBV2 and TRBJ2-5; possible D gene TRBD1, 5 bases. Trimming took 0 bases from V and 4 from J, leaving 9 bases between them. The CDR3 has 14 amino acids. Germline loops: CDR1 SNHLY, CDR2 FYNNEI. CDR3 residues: CASSEAGRRETQYF. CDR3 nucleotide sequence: TGTGCCAGCAGTGAAGCGGGGCGAAGAGAGACCCAGTACTTC.

The CDR3 nucleotides are TGTGCCAGCAGCCCGGGACAGGGGACTGAAGCTTTCTTT. This translates into CASSPGQGTEAFF. The rearrangement joins TRBV9 to TRBJ1-1, with 10 bases lining up with TRBD1. This CDR3 is built from 13 residues. Germline trimming cut 4 bases from V and 5 bases from J; bases unmatched to any gene: 2. Germline V gene lookup returns CDR1 SGDLS and CDR2 YYNGEE.

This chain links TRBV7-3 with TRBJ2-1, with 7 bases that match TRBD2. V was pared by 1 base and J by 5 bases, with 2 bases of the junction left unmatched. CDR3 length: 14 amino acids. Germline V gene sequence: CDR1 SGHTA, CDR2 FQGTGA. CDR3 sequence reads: CASSLRLANNEQFF. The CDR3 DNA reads TGTGCCAGCAGCTTAAGACTAGCCAACAATGAGCAGTTCTTC.

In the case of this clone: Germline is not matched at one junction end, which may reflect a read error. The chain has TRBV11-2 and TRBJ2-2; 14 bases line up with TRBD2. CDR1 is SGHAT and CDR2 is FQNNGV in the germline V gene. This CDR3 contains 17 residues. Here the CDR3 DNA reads TGTGCCAGCAGCCTAGAATTGGGACTAGCGGGGGCCGGGGAGCTGTTTTTT. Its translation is CASSLELGLAGAGELFF.

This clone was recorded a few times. CDR3 protein: CASSFGGNTGELFF. The CDR3 DNA follows: TGTGCCAGCAGCTTCGGGGGGAACACCGGGGAGCTGTTTTTT. The rearrangement links TRBV7-3 to TRBJ2-2; maybe TRBD2 (6 bases). V gave up 3 bases and J gave up 1 base, with 6 bases separating them. The CDR3 is 14 amino acids. CDR1 is SGHTA, CDR2 FQGTGA, per germline.

In DNA form, the CDR3 reads TGCGCCAGCAGCTCGCGGGTCGCTGAGCAAGAGACCCAGTACTTC. Amino acid sequence: CASSSRVAEQETQYF. The rearrangement links TRBV4-1 to TRBJ2-5, with a tentative D call TRBD2 (5 bases). Germline CDR1 and CDR2: MGHRA and YSYEKL. V shed 5 bases and J shed 2 bases, with 15 bases lying between them. This CDR3 has 15 residues.

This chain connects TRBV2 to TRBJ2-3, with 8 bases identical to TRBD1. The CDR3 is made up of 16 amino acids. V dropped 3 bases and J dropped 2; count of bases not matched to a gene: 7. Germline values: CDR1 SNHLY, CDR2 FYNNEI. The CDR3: CASSDLETGDTDTQYF. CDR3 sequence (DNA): TGTGCCAGCAGTGATTTGGAGACAGGGGACACAGATACGCAGTATTTT.

CDR3 coding DNA: TGTGCCACCAGTGATTTCGGGGGGATCCGAGAGACCCAGTACTTC. Translated: CATSDFGGIRETQYF. This rearrangement joins TRBV24-1 to TRBJ2-5; TRBD2 matches at 7 bases. CDR3 length: 15 amino acids. Germline V gene lookup returns CDR1 KGHDR and CDR2 SFDVKD. After removal of 1 base from V and 4 bases from J, the junction contained 5 bases not matched to a gene.

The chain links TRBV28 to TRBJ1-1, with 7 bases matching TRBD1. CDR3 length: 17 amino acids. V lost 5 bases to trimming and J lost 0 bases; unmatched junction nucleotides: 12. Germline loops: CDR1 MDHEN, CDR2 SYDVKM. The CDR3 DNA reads TGTGCCAGCAGTCACCCGACAGGGACTTTTATGAACACTGAAGCTTTCTTT. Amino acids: CASSHPTGTFMNTEAFF.

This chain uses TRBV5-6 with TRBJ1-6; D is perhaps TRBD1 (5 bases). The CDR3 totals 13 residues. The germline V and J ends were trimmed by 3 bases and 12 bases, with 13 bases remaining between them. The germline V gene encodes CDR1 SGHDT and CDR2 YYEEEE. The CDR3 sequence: CASSSTWGGPLHF. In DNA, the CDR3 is TGTGCCAGCAGCTCGACATGGGGCGGACCCCTCCACTTT.

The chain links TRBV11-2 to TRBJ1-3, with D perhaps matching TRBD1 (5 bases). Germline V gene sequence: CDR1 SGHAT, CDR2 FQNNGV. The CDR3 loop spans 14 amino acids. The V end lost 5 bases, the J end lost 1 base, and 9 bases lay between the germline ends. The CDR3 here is CASSAGGSGNTIYF. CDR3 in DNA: TGTGCCAGCAGCGCGGGGGGATCTGGAAACACCATATATTTT.

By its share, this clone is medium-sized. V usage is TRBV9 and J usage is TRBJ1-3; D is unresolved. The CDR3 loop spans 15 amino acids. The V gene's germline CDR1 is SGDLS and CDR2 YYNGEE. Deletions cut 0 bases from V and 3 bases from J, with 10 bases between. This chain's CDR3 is CASSVGKGSGNTIYF. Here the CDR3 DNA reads TGTGCCAGCAGCGTAGGTAAAGGGAGTGGAAACACCATATATTTT.

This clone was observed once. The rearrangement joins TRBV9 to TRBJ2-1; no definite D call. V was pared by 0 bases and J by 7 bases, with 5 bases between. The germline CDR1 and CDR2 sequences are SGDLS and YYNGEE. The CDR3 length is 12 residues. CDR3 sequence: CASSVERNEQFF. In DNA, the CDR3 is TGTGCCAGCAGCGTAGAACGGAATGAGCAGTTCTTC. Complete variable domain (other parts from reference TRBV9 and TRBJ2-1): DSGVTQTPKHLITATGQRVTLRCSPRSGDLSVYWYQQSLDQGLQFLIQYYNGEERAKGNILERFSAQQFPDLHSELNLSSLELGDSALYFCASSVERNEQFFGPGTRLTVL.

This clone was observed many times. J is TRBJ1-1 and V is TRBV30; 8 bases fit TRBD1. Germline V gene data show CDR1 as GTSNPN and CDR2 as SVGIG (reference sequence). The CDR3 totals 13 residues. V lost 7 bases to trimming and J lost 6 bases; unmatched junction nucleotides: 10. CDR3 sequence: CALDRENRPEAFF. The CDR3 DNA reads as TGTGCCTTGGACAGGGAGAACCGCCCTGAAGCTTTCTTT. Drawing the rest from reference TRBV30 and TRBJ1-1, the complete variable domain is SQTIHQWPATLVQPVGSPLSLECTVEGTSNPNLYWYRQAAGRGLQLLFYSVGIGQISSEVPQNLSASRPQDRQFILSSKKLLLSDSGFYLCALDRENRPEAFFGQGTRLTVV.